Listed below are T cell receptor beta chains from one sample, sequenced in a study of blood T cell repertoires in COVID-19. Clones were read by immunoSEQ multiplex PCR, and TCRdb kept only the in-frame ones, dropping some. The sample consists of about 160,000 clones, roughly 87% of them appearing once. Specimen: peripheral blood. The receptors shown here come from a woman aged 55 to 70 who had recovered from COVID-19. CDR3s include the opening cysteine and the closing phenylalanine or tryptophan. A D gene is named only where the DNA matches it firmly. Clone size is stated in some rows and not others, as once, few, many or a class when expanded.

D: -
V: TRBV3-1/TRBV3-2
size: many
J: TRBJ1-1
DNA: TGTGCCAGCAGCCAAGCCGGTGAAGCTTTCTTT
CDR3: CASSQAGEAFF

D: TRBD1
V: TRBV28
size: -
J: TRBJ1-6
DNA: TGTGCCAGCAGTTTATCCGGGACAGGTAATTCACCCCTCCACTTT
CDR3: CASSLSGTGNSPLHF

D: TRBD1
V: TRBV18
size: -
J: TRBJ1-1
DNA: TGTGCCAGCTCAGCCGGACAGGGGTACACTGAAGCTTTCTTT
CDR3: CASSAGQGYTEAFF

D: TRBD2
V: TRBV4-1
size: -
J: TRBJ2-2
DNA: TGCGCCAGCAGCCAAGATAGCGGGGGGCCGGGGACCGGGGAGCTGTTTTTT
CDR3: CASSQDSGGPGTGELFF

D: -
V: TRBV28
size: -
J: TRBJ2-7
DNA: TGTGCCAGCAGTTGGGGCGTCAACGAGCAGTACTTC
CDR3: CASSWGVNEQYF

D: TRBD2
V: TRBV5-6
size: -
J: TRBJ2-2
DNA: TGTGCCAGCAGCCCAGCGGGGGGCTTTTTCGGGGAGCTGTTTTTT
CDR3: CASSPAGGFFGELFF

D: -
V: TRBV18
size: -
J: TRBJ1-1
DNA: TGTGCCAGCTCACCCCCGTTTGCAGCCAGGGACACTGAAGCTTTCTTT
CDR3: CASSPPFAARDTEAFF

D: -
V: TRBV5-4
size: -
J: TRBJ1-4
DNA: TGTGCCAGCAGCCCTAACAGGGATAGTATCCTGTTTTTT
CDR3: CASSPNRDSILFF

D: -
V: TRBV19
size: -
J: TRBJ2-5
DNA: TGTGCCAGTAGTGAGAGAGGACAGAGTCCTGGGGAGACCCAGTACTTC
CDR3: CASSERGQSPGETQYF

D: TRBD1
V: TRBV5-1
size: -
J: TRBJ1-6
DNA: TGCGCCAGCAGGGATCCGGGACAGGGATTCGGTTCACCCCTCCACTTT
CDR3: CASRDPGQGFGSPLHF

D: -
V: TRBV2
size: once
J: TRBJ1-2
DNA: TGTGCCAGCCTTTATGACAGCTCCTATGGCTACACCTTC
CDR3: CASLYDSSYGYTF

D: -
V: TRBV6-2/TRBV6-3
size: -
J: TRBJ1-1
DNA: TGTGCCAGCAGTTGGATAGAGCCCCCTGCGGCTGAAGCTTTCTTT
CDR3: CASSWIEPPAAEAFF

D: -
V: TRBV19
size: once
J: TRBJ2-6
DNA: TGTGCCAGTAGTTCGAGGTCAGATACTGGGGCCAACGTCCTGACTTTC
CDR3: CASSSRSDTGANVLTF

D: -
V: TRBV10-3
size: -
J: TRBJ1-2
DNA: TGTGCCATCAGTGAGTCCCAGGGTTTTGACTATGGCTACACCTTC
CDR3: CAISESQGFDYGYTF